These 8 T cell receptor beta chains were sequenced from one sample in a study of shared clonotypes between healthy human individuals. The method was immunoSEQ multiplex PCR; TCRdb's version includes in-frame clones alone and lacks a portion of them. The table shows about 2.5 million clones, with around 93% occurring only once. The sequencing input was naive CD4+ T cells from PBMCs. Subset described: CD45RA+ positively selected. Source of these receptors: a man in his late teens or twenties in good health. Some clones in this sample may be carry-over from other donors' samples.

The chain combines TRBV20-1 with TRBJ2-7, with D possibly TRBD2 on 6 matching bases. CDR1 and CDR2 (germline): DFQATT, SNEGSKA (reference sequence). The V gene lost 2 bases and the J gene lost 12 bases, with 14 bases spanning the gap. The CDR3 runs 11 residues. The CDR3 protein is CSARPAGGGYF. The CDR3 coding sequence is TGCAGTGCTAGACCCGCCGGGGGAGGGTACTTC.

The rearrangement uses TRBV9 and TRBJ2-3; 9 bases are shared with TRBD2. The CDR3 contains 15 residues. Per the germline V gene, CDR1 is SGDLS and CDR2 is YYNGEE. Germline trimming cut 1 base from V and 7 bases from J; bases unmatched to any gene: 7. Here the CDR3 reads CASSVISGSEYTQYF. CDR3 DNA sequence: TGTGCCAGCAGCGTAATTAGCGGGAGTGAGTATACGCAGTATTTT.

As regards this clone: Other DNA sequences of this sample code for an identical CDR3. The chain joins TRBV2 to TRBJ1-5; 7 bases agree with TRBD1. This CDR3 is built from 14 residues. Trimming cost V 6 bases and J 1 base; bases outside gene matches: 3. CDR1 and CDR2 (germline): SNHLY, FYNNEI. The CDR3 here is CASSDRVSNQPQHF. CDR3 coding DNA: TGTGCCAGCAGCGACAGGGTGAGCAATCAGCCCCAGCATTTT.

The rearrangement uses TRBV11-3 and TRBJ2-3; tentative D call: TRBD2 (5 bases). There are 11 residues in the CDR3. Trimming stripped 5 bases from V and 8 bases from J, with 8 bases between. Germline V gives CDR1 SGHNT, CDR2 YENEEA. CDR3 amino acids: CASSGGPTQYF. DNA for the CDR3: TGTGCCAGCAGCGGAGGCCCTACGCAGTATTTT.

The chain carries TRBV4-1 and TRBJ2-1, with TRBD2 matching over 13 bases. The CDR3 sequence is 18 residues long. The V segment lost 1 base and the J segment 7 bases; nucleotides outside the gene matches: 10. Germline-derived CDR1 and CDR2 are MGHRA and YSYEKL. The CDR3 here is CASSQVMTSGRKENEQFF. For the CDR3, the DNA is TGCGCCAGCAGCCAAGTAATGACTAGCGGGAGGAAGGAGAATGAGCAGTTCTTC.

This chain links TRBV7-2 with TRBJ2-7; 11 bases are a match to TRBD1. V gave up 4 bases and J gave up 9 bases; unmatched junction bases: 8. This CDR3 contains 14 residues. The germline V gene has CDR1 SGHTA and CDR2 FQGNSA. This chain's CDR3 is CASSSGQGAYGQYF. In nucleotides, the CDR3 is TGTGCCAGCAGCTCTGGACAGGGGGCCTATGGGCAGTACTTC.

The chain has TRBV25-1 and TRBJ1-5, with D possibly being TRBD1 (6 bases). Trimming took 3 bases from V and 5 from J, leaving 11 bases between them. The CDR3 has 14 amino acids. The germline gives CDR1 MGHDK, CDR2 SYGVNS. DNA for the CDR3: TGTGCCAGCAGTGAGGCGGGGGGCTATCAGCCCCAGCATTTT. Translating gives CASSEAGGYQPQHF.

The chain employs TRBV7-9 and TRBJ2-2, with unresolved D. The CDR3 runs 16 residues. The germline V gene encodes CDR1 SEHNR and CDR2 FQNEAQ (reference sequence). Trimming removed 1 base at V and 6 bases at J, with 15 bases between. The CDR3 DNA reads TGTGCCAGCAGCTTAGAATTCGTAGGTCCTCCCGGGGAGCTGTTTTTT. Translating gives CASSLEFVGPPGELFF.